The entry that follows covers one T cell receptor (beta chain) sequence. Its target is unknown. The data originate from a study of beta chain features in type 1 diabetes. The study reverse transcribed the entire isolated RNA, so it sequenced expressed TCRB transcripts. Using immunoSEQ multiplex PCR, the repertoire was profiled, and TCRdb retains in-frame clones only, with some absent. Counted here are about 260,000 clones, over 20% occurring once; the ten biggest clones make up 0.028%. CDR1 and CDR2 (germline): SNHLY, FYNNEI. This CDR3 spans 11 amino acids. V was clipped by 9 bases and J by 6 bases; unmatched bases: 5. Study findings and constraints: Significant though moderate, a shortening of TCRB CDR3s appeared in all four CD4+ subsets of Type 1 diabetes patients.

V and J are TRBV2 and TRBJ2-7, with TRBD1 matching over 7 bases. This TCR was recovered from a woman aged 40 to 50 with type 1 diabetes. The specimen was naive CD4+ T cells from blood. The CDR3 spells CASTSGGEQYF. The DNA for the CDR3 is TGTGCCAGTACTTCAGGGGGCGAGCAGTACTTC.